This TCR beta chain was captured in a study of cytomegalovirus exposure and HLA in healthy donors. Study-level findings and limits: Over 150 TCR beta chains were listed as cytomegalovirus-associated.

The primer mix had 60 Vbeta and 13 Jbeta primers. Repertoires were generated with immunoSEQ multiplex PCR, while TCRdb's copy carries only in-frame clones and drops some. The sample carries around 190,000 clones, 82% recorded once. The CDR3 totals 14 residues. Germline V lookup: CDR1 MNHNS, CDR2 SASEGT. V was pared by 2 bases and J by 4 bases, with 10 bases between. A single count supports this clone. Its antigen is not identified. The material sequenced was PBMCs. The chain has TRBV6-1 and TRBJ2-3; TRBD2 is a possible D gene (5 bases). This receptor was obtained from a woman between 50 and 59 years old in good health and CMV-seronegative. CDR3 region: CASSERAGADTQYF. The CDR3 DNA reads TGTGCCAGCAGTGAAAGAGCCGGGGCAGATACGCAGTATTTT.